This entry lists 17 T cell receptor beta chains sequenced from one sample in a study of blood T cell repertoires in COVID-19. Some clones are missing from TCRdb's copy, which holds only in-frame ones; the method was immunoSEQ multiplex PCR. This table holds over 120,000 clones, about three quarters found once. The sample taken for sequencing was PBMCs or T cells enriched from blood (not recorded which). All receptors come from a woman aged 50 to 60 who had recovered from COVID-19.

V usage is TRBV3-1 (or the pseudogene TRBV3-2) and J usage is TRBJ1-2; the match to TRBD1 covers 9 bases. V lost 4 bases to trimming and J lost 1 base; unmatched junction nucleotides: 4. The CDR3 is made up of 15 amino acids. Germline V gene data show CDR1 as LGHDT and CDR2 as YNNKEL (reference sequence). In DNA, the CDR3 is TGTGCCAGCAGCCGCGGACAGGGGCTTAACTATGGCTACACCTTC. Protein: CASSRGQGLNYGYTF.

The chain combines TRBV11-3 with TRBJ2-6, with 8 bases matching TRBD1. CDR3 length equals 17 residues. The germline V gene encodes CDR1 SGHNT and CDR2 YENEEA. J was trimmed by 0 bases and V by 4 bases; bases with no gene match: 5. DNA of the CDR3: TGTGCCAGCAGCTCGGGACAGGCGATCTCTGGGGCCAACGTCCTGACTTTC. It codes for CASSSGQAISGANVLTF.

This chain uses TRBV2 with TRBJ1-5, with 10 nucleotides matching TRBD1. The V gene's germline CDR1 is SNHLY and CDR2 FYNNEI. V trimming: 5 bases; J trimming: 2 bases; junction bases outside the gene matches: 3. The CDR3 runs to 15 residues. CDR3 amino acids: CASSRQGARNQPQHF. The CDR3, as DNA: TGTGCCAGCAGTAGACAGGGGGCTCGCAATCAGCCCCAGCATTTT.

The CDR3 reads CASSELGSPDTQYF. The CDR3 DNA sequence: TGCGCCAGCAGTGAGTTAGGGAGTCCCGATACGCAGTATTTT. The V gene is TRBV10-2, the J gene TRBJ2-3; maybe TRBD2 (5 bases). Germline CDR1 and CDR2: WSHSY and SAAADI. This CDR3 is built from 14 residues. The ends were cut back, 1 base at V and 6 bases at J, with 11 bases in the middle.

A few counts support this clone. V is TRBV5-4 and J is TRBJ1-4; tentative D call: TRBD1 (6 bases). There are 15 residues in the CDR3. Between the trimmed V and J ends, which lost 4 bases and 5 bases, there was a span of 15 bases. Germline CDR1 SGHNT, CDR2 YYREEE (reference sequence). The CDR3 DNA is TGTGCCAGCAGCCAACGGACAGATACAAATGAAAAACTGTTTTTT. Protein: CASSQRTDTNEKLFF.

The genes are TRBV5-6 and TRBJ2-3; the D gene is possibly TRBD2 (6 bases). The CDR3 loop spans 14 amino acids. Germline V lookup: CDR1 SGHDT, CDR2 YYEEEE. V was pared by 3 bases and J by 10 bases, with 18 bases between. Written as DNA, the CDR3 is TGTGCCAGCAGCTGGGGGACTTCCCTCGCGGCGCAGTATTTT. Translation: CASSWGTSLAAQYF.

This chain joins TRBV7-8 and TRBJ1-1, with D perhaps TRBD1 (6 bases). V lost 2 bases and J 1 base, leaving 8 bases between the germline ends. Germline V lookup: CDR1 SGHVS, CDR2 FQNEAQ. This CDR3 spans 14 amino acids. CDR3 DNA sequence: TGTGCCAGCAGCTTAACAGGGACGAACACTGAAGCTTTCTTT. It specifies CASSLTGTNTEAFF.

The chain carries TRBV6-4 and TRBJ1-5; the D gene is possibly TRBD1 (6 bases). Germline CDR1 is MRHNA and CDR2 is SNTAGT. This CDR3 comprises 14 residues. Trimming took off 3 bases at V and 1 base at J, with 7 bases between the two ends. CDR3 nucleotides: TGTGCCAGCAGTGAAGGGGGAAGCAATCAGCCCCAGCATTTT. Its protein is CASSEGGSNQPQHF.

DNA of the CDR3: TGTGCCACCGGTACCGGGGAGAGGGCTAATGAAAAACTGTTTTTT. Its translation: CATGTGERANEKLFF. The chain links TRBV24-1 to TRBJ1-4; D is uncertain. V lost 9 bases and J 3 bases, leaving 16 bases between the germline ends. Germline CDR1 KGHDR, CDR2 SFDVKD. The CDR3 runs 15 residues.

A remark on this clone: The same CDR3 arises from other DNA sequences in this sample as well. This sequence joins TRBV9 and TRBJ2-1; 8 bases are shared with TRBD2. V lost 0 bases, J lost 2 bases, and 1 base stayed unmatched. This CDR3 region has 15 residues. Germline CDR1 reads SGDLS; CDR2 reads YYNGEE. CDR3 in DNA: TGTGCCAGCAGCGTAGGAGCGGGAGCCTACAATGAGCAGTTCTTC. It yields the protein CASSVGAGAYNEQFF.

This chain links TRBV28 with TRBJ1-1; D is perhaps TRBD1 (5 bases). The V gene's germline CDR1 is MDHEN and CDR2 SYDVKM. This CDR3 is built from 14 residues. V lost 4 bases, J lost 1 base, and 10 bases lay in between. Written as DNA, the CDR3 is TGTGCCAGCAGTTCCCTGACAGCGAACACTGAAGCTTTCTTT. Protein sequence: CASSSLTANTEAFF.

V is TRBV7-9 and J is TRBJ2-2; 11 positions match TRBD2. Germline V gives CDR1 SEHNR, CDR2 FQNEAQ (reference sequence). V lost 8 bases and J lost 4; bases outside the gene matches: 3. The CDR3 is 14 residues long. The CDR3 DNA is TGTGCCAGCGAACTAGCGGGAGTCACCGGGGAGCTGTTTTTT. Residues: CASELAGVTGELFF.

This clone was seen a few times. CDR3 region: CASTRSVNTEAFF. CDR3 nucleotides: TGTGCCAGCACCCGGTCGGTGAACACTGAAGCTTTCTTT. This chain joins TRBV27 and TRBJ1-1; D gene uncertain. Germline V gene lookup returns CDR1 MNHEY and CDR2 SMNVEV (reference sequence). The CDR3 totals 13 residues. Trimming left V 7 bases short and J 0 bases short, with 9 bases between.

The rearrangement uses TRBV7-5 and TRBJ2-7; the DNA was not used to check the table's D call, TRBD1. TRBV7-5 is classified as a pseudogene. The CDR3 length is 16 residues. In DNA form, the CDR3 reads TGTGCCAGAAGCCCCCGGGACAGGATCCGGGCGGCCGAGCAGTACTTC. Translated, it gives CARSPRDRIRAAEQYF.

The CDR3 loop reads CASSLWGEPQHF. The CDR3 region has the DNA TGTGCCAGCAGTTTATGGGGAGAGCCCCAGCATTTT. The V call is TRBV28, the J call TRBJ1-5; D remains ambiguous. Trimming stripped 0 bases from V and 8 bases from J, with 5 bases between. Germline values: CDR1 MDHEN, CDR2 SYDVKM. There are 12 residues in the CDR3.

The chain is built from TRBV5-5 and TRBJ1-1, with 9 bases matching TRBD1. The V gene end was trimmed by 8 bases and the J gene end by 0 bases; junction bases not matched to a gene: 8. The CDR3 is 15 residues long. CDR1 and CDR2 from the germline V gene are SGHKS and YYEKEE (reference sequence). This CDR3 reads CASVATGGMNTEAFF. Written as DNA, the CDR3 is TGTGCCAGTGTTGCGACAGGGGGTATGAACACTGAAGCTTTCTTT.

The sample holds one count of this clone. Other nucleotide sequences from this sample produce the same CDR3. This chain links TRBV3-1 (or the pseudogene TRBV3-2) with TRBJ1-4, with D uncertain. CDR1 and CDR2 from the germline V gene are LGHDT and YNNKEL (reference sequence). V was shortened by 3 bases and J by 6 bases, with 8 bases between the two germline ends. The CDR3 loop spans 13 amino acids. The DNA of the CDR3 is TGTGCCAGCAGCCAGGGCGGGGATGAAAAACTGTTTTTT. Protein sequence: CASSQGGDEKLFF.